Shown below are 28 T cell receptor beta chains from a single sample sequenced in a study of PD-1 blockade in classical Hodgkin lymphoma. The patients all showed relapse after autologous stem cell transplantation, while their brentuximab vedotin exposure varied. The data were produced by immunoSEQ multiplex PCR, yet TCRdb's version contains in-frame clones alone and is incomplete. Among nearly 55,000 clones listed, roughly 80% were seen once. This specimen consisted of peripheral blood mononuclear cells (PBMCs), obtained at baseline. These receptor sequences come from a human donor with classical Hodgkin lymphoma.

This clone showed up just once. The rearrangement uses TRBV18 and TRBJ2-2; D not certain. The germline V gene encodes CDR1 KGHSH and CDR2 LQKENI. The CDR3 is made up of 15 amino acids. V shed 3 bases and J shed 0 bases, with 8 bases lying between them. This CDR3 reads CASSPEPPNTGELFF. The CDR3 DNA reads as TGTGCCAGCTCACCGGAACCCCCGAACACCGGGGAGCTGTTTTTT.

CDR3 in amino acids: CASGQGLAYNEQFF. The CDR3 DNA is TGTGCCAGCGGCCAGGGATTAGCCTACAATGAGCAGTTCTTC. The V call is TRBV18, the J call TRBJ2-1, with D perhaps matching TRBD1 (5 bases). The CDR3 consists of 14 residues. Trimming shortened V by 8 bases and J by 2 bases, and 13 bases separated the two germline ends. CDR1 is KGHSH, CDR2 LQKENI, per germline. Drawing the rest from reference TRBV18 and TRBJ2-1, the complete variable domain is NAGVMQNPRHLVRRRGQEARLRCSPMKGHSHVYWYRQLPEEGLKFMVYLQKENIIDESGMPKERFSAEFPKEGPSILRIQQVVRGDSAAYFCASGQGLAYNEQFFGPGTRLTVL.

This clone turned up a few times. This chain connects TRBV6-5 to TRBJ2-7, with D possibly being TRBD1 (6 bases). The CDR3 is 13 residues long. Germline loops: CDR1 MNHEY, CDR2 SVGAGI. V was clipped by 6 bases and J by 11 bases, with 20 bases between them. The CDR3 DNA reads TGTGCCAGCAGCAAGGGGGTGGTGGGAGTAAAGTACGTC. Amino acids: CASSKGVVGVKYV.

The gene calls are TRBV6-1 and TRBJ2-5; no reliable D call. In germline, CDR1 is MNHNS, CDR2 SASEGT. V was trimmed by 6 bases and J by 1 base, leaving 12 bases between them. The CDR3 is 14 residues long. CDR3 in DNA: TGTGCCAGCAGAAAGACACAAACCCAAGAGACCCAGTACTTC. This encodes CASRKTQTQETQYF.

V usage is TRBV29-1 and J usage is TRBJ1-1; D might be TRBD1 (6 bases). V was trimmed by 7 bases and J by 4 bases, leaving 7 bases between them. The CDR3 runs 10 residues. Germline V gene data show CDR1 as SQVTM and CDR2 as ANQGSEA. The CDR3: CSAGATEAFF. As DNA, the CDR3 is TGCAGCGCAGGGGCCACTGAAGCTTTCTTT. The whole variable domain, remainder taken from reference TRBV29-1 and TRBJ1-1, is SAVISQKPSRDICQRGTSLTIQCQVDSQVTMMFWYRQQPGQSLTLIATANQGSEATYESGFVIDKFPISRPNLTFSTLTVSNMSPEDSSIYLCSAGATEAFFGQGTRLTVV.

The V gene is TRBV11-2, the J gene TRBJ2-1, with D hard to call. The germline CDR1 and CDR2 sequences are SGHAT and FQNNGV. V lost 5 bases, J lost 6 bases, and 14 bases lay in between. This CDR3 is 14 amino acids long. The CDR3 DNA follows: TGTGCCAGCAGCCCGGCCTTGGGTCGCAATGAGCAGTTCTTC. Amino acids: CASSPALGRNEQFF.

This sequence joins TRBV2 and TRBJ2-2; D is unresolved. The CDR3 spans 13 residues. Germline loops: CDR1 SNHLY, CDR2 FYNNEI. Trimming shortened V by 7 bases and J by 7 bases, and 13 bases separated the two germline ends. The CDR3 DNA reads as TGTGCCAGCAAGGCTACCTTGGTCGGGGAGCTGTTTTTT. Translated, it gives CASKATLVGELFF.

The chain couples TRBV7-9 to TRBJ1-1, with D possibly matching TRBD1 (6 bases). CDR1 and CDR2 from the germline V gene are SEHNR and FQNEAQ (reference sequence). Trimming removed 5 bases from V and 5 bases from J, with 21 bases in between. The CDR3 spans 16 residues. CDR3 DNA sequence: TGTGCCAGCAGCCCGTCCGGGGGGGCGCGGTGGACTGAAGCTTTCTTT. Protein sequence: CASSPSGGARWTEAFF.

The chain is built from TRBV18 and TRBJ1-3; D remains ambiguous. The germline V and J ends were trimmed by 0 bases and 3 bases, with 6 bases remaining between them. The CDR3 contains 14 residues. CDR1 KGHSH and CDR2 LQKENI come from the germline V gene. For the CDR3, the DNA is TGTGCCAGCTCACCACCTGCTGGTGGAAACACCATATATTTT. Its protein is CASSPPAGGNTIYF.

J is TRBJ2-3 and V is TRBV5-1; tentatively, D is TRBD1 or TRBD2 (6 bases each). Germline CDR1 and CDR2: SGHRS and YFSETQ. This CDR3 contains 16 residues. V dropped 4 bases and J dropped 2 bases, with 17 bases sitting between them. CDR3 nucleotides: TGCGCCAGCAGCCCGGGGGCTCGAGCCTCCACAGATACGCAGTATTTT. Protein sequence: CASSPGARASTDTQYF.

The chain couples TRBV15 to TRBJ2-7; perhaps TRBD2 as D (5 bases). Trimming removed 1 base at V and 0 bases at J, with 10 bases between. Germline V gives CDR1 LNHNV, CDR2 YYDKDF (reference sequence). This CDR3 has 15 amino acids. In DNA form, the CDR3 reads TGTGCCACCAGCAGAGTTCGGACTGCCTCCTACGAGCAGTACTTC. This codes for CATSRVRTASYEQYF.

The chain combines TRBV9 with TRBJ2-1, with D possibly being TRBD1 or TRBD2 (7 bases each). The germline gives CDR1 SGDLS, CDR2 YYNGEE. Trimming cost V 4 bases and J 7 bases, with 24 bases left between them. The length of the CDR3 is 17 residues. CDR3 region: CASSTPARGGWTNEQFF. CDR3 coding DNA: TGTGCCAGCAGCACCCCCGCCAGGGGGGGATGGACAAATGAGCAGTTCTTC.

The genes are TRBV11-3 and TRBJ1-2, with D maybe TRBD1 (5 bases). With 1 base removed from V and 8 bases from J, the gap between germline ends came to 8 bases. This CDR3 comprises 12 residues. Germline V gene sequence: CDR1 SGHNT, CDR2 YENEEA. The CDR3 here is CASSLGRAGYTF. The DNA of the CDR3 is TGTGCCAGCAGCTTAGGCAGGGCCGGCTACACCTTC.

The V gene is TRBV4-3, the J gene TRBJ1-3; D is ambiguous. Germline lookup yields CDR1 LGHNA and CDR2 YSLEER. Deletions cut 2 bases from V and 3 bases from J, with 11 bases between. The CDR3 is 15 residues long. The CDR3 region is CASSQSGPGGNTIYF. CDR3 DNA sequence: TGCGCCAGCAGCCAAAGCGGACCGGGTGGAAACACCATATATTTT.

The V and J genes are TRBV7-3 and TRBJ2-1, with D unresolved. V gave up 1 base and J gave up 10 bases, with 11 bases separating them. The germline CDR1 and CDR2 sequences are SGHTA and FQGTGA. CDR3 length: 13 residues. The CDR3 loop is CASSLRLVGEQFF. DNA for the CDR3: TGTGCCAGCAGCTTAAGGCTAGTGGGGGAGCAGTTCTTC.

The V gene is TRBV7-2, the J gene TRBJ2-5, with D maybe TRBD1 (5 bases). The CDR3 totals 14 residues. Germline lookup yields CDR1 SGHTA and CDR2 FQGNSA. Deletions cut 3 bases from V and 4 bases from J, with 12 bases between. CDR3 protein: CASSFPGRVETQYF. CDR3 DNA: TGTGCCAGCAGCTTCCCCGGCAGGGTAGAGACCCAGTACTTC.

A single count supports this clone. The V call is TRBV29-1, the J call TRBJ1-2; D gene uncertain. The CDR3 extends over 12 amino acids. In germline, CDR1 is SQVTM, CDR2 ANQGSEA. The ends were cut back, 3 bases at V and 6 bases at J, with 11 bases in the middle. Written as DNA, the CDR3 is TGCAGCGTTGATAGGGAAATGGATGGCTACACCTTC. Translation gives CSVDREMDGYTF.

The V gene is TRBV15, the J gene TRBJ1-4; the match to TRBD1 covers 10 bases. The CDR3 is 17 residues long. CDR1 LNHNV and CDR2 YYDKDF come from the germline V gene (reference sequence). Losses at the gene ends were 0 bases for V and 2 bases for J; bases not matched to a gene: 3. This chain's CDR3 is CATSREVGQGTNEKLFF. DNA of the CDR3: TGTGCCACCAGCAGAGAAGTGGGACAGGGGACTAATGAAAAACTGTTTTTT.

V and J are TRBV13 and TRBJ1-1; 9 bases agree with TRBD1. The ends lost 4 bases at V and 6 bases at J; junction bases unmatched: 9. The CDR3 covers 15 residues. The germline V gene encodes CDR1 PRHDT and CDR2 FYEKMQ (reference sequence). Here the CDR3 reads CASSSVSYRGPEAFF. The CDR3 nucleotides read TGTGCCAGCAGCTCCGTCTCGTACAGGGGGCCTGAAGCTTTCTTT.

The V and J genes are TRBV10-3 and TRBJ2-7; weak D call: TRBD1 (5 bases). Trimming left V 1 base short and J 2 bases short, with 18 bases between. Germline values: CDR1 ENHRY, CDR2 SYGVKD. The CDR3 is made up of 17 amino acids. CDR3 in amino acids: CAISEYLVGSGPYEQYF. The CDR3 nucleotides read TGTGCCATCAGTGAGTATTTGGTAGGGTCAGGGCCCTACGAGCAGTACTTC.

The V call is TRBV5-1, the J call TRBJ2-3, with 9 bases identical to TRBD2. Trimming took 0 bases from V and 4 from J; bases not matched to a gene: 6. Per germline, CDR1 SGHRS and CDR2 YFSETQ. CDR3 length: 16 amino acids. The CDR3 region has the DNA TGCGCCAGCAGCTTGGATATAGCGGGAGTATCAGATACGCAGTATTTT. Its translation: CASSLDIAGVSDTQYF.

The gene calls are TRBV6-1 and TRBJ1-5, with D possibly matching TRBD1 (5 bases). CDR3 length: 14 residues. Germline V gene lookup returns CDR1 MNHNS and CDR2 SASEGT. With 7 bases removed from V and 0 bases from J, the gap between germline ends came to 10 bases. The chain's CDR3 is CASKEGYSNQPQHF. CDR3 bases: TGTGCCAGCAAGGAGGGGTATAGCAATCAGCCCCAGCATTTT.

CDR3 nucleotide sequence: TGTGCCAGCAGTTTACGCCTACGGACATCTTCGGGTGGCTACACCTTC. Residues: CASSLRLRTSSGGYTF. This sequence joins TRBV27 and TRBJ1-2, with a tentative D call TRBD1 (5 bases). Trimming cost V 2 bases and J 7 bases, with 20 bases left between them. CDR1 and CDR2 from the germline V gene are MNHEY and SMNVEV (reference sequence). The CDR3 is 16 residues long.

The V and J genes are TRBV4-3 and TRBJ2-2; 8 positions match TRBD1. CDR3 size: 16 residues. Germline values: CDR1 LGHNA, CDR2 YSLEER. V lost 1 base and J lost 0; bases outside the gene matches: 1. DNA for the CDR3: TGCGCCAGCAGCCAAGCAGGGGGCGCGAACACCGGGGAGCTGTTTTTT. Translating it yields CASSQAGGANTGELFF.

The V call is TRBV28, the J call TRBJ1-2; the D gene is possibly TRBD1 (6 bases). The V end lost 4 bases, the J end lost 4 bases, and 13 bases lay between the germline ends. CDR1 and CDR2 from the germline V gene are MDHEN and SYDVKM. The CDR3 extends over 14 amino acids. DNA of the CDR3: TGTGCCAGCAGTTCTCTCACAGGGACCTATGGCTACACCTTC. Its translation is CASSSLTGTYGYTF.

This chain joins TRBV6-5 and TRBJ2-7, with a weak D call TRBD2 (5 bases). The CDR3 has 13 amino acids. Germline V CDR1 and CDR2: MNHEY, SVGAGI. Trimming took off 4 bases at V and 4 bases at J, with 11 bases between the two ends. In DNA form, the CDR3 reads TGTGCCAGCAGTTCATCAGGAGGATACGAGCAGTACGTC. Its translation: CASSSSGGYEQYV.

This chain connects TRBV11-3 to TRBJ1-1, with D unclear. The CDR3 runs 11 residues. V was cut by 8 bases and J by 5 bases, with 9 bases left in between. CDR1 and CDR2 from the germline V gene are SGHNT and YENEEA. The CDR3 sequence is CASGKGTEAFF. CDR3 sequence (DNA): TGTGCCAGCGGGAAGGGTACTGAAGCTTTCTTT. Combining the CDR3 with reference TRBV11-3 and TRBJ1-1 gives the whole variable domain EAGVVQSPRYKIIEKKQPVAFWCNPISGHNTLYWYLQNLGQGPELLIRYENEEAVDDSQLPKDRFSAERLKGVDSTLKIQPAELGDSAVYLCASGKGTEAFFGQGTRLTVV.

The genes are TRBV6-5 and TRBJ2-1, with D possibly being TRBD2 (5 bases). The germline V gene encodes CDR1 MNHEY and CDR2 SVGAGI. V gave up 6 bases and J gave up 4 bases, with 16 bases separating them. The length of the CDR3 is 15 residues. The CDR3, as DNA: TGTGCCAGCAGCTACCCGGGGTCACCTTACAATGAGCAGTTCTTC. It codes for CASSYPGSPYNEQFF.